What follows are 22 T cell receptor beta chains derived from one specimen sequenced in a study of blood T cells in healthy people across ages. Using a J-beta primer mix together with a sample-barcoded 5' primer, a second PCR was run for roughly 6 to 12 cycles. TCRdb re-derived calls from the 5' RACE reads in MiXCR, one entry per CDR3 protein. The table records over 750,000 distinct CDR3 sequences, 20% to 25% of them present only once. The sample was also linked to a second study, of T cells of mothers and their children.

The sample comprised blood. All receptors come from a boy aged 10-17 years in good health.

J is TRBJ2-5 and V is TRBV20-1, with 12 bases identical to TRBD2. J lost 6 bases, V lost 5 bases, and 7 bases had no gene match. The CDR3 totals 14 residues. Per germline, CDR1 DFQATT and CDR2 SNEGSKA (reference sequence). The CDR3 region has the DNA TGCAGTGCTGGTATACTAGCGGGGGGACAGACCCAGTACTTC. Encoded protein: CSAGILAGGQTQYF.

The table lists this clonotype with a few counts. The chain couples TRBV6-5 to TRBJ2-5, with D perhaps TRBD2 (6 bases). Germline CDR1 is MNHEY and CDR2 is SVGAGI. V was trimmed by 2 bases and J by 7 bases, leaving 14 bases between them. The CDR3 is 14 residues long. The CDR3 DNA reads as TGTGCCAGCAGTTACGGCGGCCGGCGGGGGACCCAGTACTTC. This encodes CASSYGGRRGTQYF.

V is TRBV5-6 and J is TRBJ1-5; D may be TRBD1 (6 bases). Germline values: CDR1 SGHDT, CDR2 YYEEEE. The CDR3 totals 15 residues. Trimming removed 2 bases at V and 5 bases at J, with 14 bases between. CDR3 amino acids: CASSFGVAGDQPQHF. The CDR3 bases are TGTGCCAGCAGCTTTGGAGTGGCAGGGGATCAGCCCCAGCATTTT. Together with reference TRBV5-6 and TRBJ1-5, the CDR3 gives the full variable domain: DAGVTQSPTHLIKTRGQQVTLRCSPKSGHDTVSWYQQALGQGPQFIFQYYEEEERQRGNFPDRFSGHQFPNYSSELNVNALLLGDSALYLCASSFGVAGDQPQHFGDGTRLSIL.

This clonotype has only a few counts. The CDR3 bases are TGCGCCAGCGGAATGCTAGCGATTAACACCGGGGAGCTGTTTTTT. Its protein product is CASGMLAINTGELFF. The chain links TRBV5-1 to TRBJ2-2; perhaps TRBD2 as D (6 bases). The CDR3 runs 15 residues. The V end was cut by 7 bases, the J end by 2 bases, with 15 bases between. Germline lookup yields CDR1 SGHRS and CDR2 YFSETQ.

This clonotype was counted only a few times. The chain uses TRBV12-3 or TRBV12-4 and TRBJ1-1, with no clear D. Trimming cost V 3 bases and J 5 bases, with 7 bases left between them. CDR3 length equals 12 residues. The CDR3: CASSLMGTEAFF. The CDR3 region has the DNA TGTGCCAGCAGTTTGATGGGAACTGAAGCTTTCTTT.

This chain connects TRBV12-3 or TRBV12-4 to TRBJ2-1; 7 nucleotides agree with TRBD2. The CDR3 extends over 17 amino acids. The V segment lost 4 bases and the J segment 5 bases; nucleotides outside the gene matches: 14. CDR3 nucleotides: TGTGCCAGCAGTTCGTCCTACATCGGCCTAGCGGACAATGAGCAGTTCTTC. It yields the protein CASSSSYIGLADNEQFF.

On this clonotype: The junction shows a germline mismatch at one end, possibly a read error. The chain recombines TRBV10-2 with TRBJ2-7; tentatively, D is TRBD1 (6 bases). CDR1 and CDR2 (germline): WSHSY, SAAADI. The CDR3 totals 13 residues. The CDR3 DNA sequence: TGCACCAGCAAGGCAGGGGAAACCTACGAGCAGTACTTC. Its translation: CTSKAGETYEQYF.

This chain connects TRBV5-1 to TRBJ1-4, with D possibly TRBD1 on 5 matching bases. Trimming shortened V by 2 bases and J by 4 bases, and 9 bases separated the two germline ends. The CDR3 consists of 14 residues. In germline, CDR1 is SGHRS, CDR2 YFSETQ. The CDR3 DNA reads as TGCGCCAGCAGCTTCCAGGGTAATAATGAAAAACTGTTTTTT. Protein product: CASSFQGNNEKLFF.

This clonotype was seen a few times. CDR3 DNA: TGTGCCAGCAGCTCGCCCAAAGCGGGCCCAGGAGATACGCAGTATTTT. Its translation: CASSSPKAGPGDTQYF. The chain combines TRBV7-8 with TRBJ2-3, with D possibly matching TRBD2 (6 bases). CDR3 length: 16 residues. Germline V lookup: CDR1 SGHVS, CDR2 FQNEAQ. Trimming pared 4 bases from V and 5 bases from J, leaving 19 bases between. Drawing the rest from reference TRBV7-8 and TRBJ2-3, the complete variable domain is GAGVSQSPRYKVAKRGQDVALRCDPISGHVSLFWYQQALGQGPEFLTYFQNEAQLDKSGLPSDRFFAERPEGSVSTLKIQRTQQEDSAVYLCASSSPKAGPGDTQYFGPGTRLTVL.

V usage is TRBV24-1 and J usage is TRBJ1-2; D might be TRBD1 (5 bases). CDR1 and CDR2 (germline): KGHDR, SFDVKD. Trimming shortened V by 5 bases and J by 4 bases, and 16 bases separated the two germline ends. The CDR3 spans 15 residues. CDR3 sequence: CATSATSSGSYGYTF. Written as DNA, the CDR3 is TGTGCCACCAGTGCAACGTCGTCAGGGAGCTATGGCTACACCTTC.

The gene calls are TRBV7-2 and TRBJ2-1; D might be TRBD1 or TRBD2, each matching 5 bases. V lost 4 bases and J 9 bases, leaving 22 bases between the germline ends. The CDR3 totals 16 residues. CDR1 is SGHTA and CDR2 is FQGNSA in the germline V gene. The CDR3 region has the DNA TGTGCCAGCAGCTGGACCCCGGGACCACCACCTCGTGAGCAGTTCTTC. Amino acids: CASSWTPGPPPREQFF.

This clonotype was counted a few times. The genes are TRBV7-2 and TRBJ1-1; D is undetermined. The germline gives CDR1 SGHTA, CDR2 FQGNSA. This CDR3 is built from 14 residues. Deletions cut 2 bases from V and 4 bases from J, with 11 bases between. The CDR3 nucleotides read TGTGCCAGCAGCTTAATCGACAAGGGCACTGAAGCTTTCTTT. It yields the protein CASSLIDKGTEAFF.

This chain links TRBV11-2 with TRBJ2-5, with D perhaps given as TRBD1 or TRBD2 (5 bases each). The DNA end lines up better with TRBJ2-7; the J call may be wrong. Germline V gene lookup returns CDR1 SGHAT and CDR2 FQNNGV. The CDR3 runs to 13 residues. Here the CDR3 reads CASSTRDGYEQYF. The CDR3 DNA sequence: TGTGCCAGCAGCACCCGGGACGGCTACGAGCAGTACTTC.

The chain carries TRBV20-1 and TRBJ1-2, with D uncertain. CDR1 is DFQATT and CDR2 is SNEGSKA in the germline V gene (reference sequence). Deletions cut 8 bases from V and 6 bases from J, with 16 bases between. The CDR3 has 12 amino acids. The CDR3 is CSLEDAGNGYTF. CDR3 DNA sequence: TGCAGTCTCGAGGATGCTGGAAATGGCTACACCTTC.

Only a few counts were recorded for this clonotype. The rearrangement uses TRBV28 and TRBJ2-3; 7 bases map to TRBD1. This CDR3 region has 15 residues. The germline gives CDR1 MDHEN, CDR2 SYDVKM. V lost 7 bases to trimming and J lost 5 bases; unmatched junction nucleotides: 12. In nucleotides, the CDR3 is TGTGCCAGCACCATCCGGGACAGACCGGAAGATACGCAGTATTTT. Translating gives CASTIRDRPEDTQYF.

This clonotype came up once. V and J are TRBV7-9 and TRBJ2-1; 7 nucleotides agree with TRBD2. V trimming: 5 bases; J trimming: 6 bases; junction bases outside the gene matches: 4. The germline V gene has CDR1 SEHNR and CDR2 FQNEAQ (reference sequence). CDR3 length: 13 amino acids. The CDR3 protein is CASSGLAANEQFF. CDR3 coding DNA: TGTGCCAGCAGCGGTCTAGCGGCCAATGAGCAGTTCTTC.

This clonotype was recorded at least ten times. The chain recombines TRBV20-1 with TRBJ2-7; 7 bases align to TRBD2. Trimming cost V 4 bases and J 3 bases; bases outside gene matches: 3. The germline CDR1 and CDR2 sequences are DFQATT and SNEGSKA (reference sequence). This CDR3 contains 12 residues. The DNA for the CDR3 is TGCAGTGCTATGGGCGGGGGCTACGAGCAGTACTTC. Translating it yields CSAMGGGYEQYF.

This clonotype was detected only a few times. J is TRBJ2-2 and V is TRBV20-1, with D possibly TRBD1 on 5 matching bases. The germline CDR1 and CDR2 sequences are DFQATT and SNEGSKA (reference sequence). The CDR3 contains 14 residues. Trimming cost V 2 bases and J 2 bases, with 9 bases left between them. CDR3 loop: CSARLQGNTGELFF. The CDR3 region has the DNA TGCAGTGCTAGACTCCAGGGAAACACCGGGGAGCTGTTTTTT.

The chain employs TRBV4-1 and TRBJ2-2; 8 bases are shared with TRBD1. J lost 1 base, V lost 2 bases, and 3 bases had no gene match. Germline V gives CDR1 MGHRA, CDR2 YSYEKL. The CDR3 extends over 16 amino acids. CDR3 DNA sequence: TGCGCCAGCAGCCAAAGGGGGACAGGGAACACCGGGGAGCTGTTTTTT. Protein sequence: CASSQRGTGNTGELFF.

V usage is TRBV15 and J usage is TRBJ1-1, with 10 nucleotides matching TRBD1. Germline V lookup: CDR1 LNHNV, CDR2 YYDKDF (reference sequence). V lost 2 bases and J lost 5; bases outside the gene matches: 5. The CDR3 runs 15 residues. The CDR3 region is CATSRPGQGRTEAFF. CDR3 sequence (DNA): TGTGCCACCAGCAGACCGGGACAGGGGAGAACTGAAGCTTTCTTT.

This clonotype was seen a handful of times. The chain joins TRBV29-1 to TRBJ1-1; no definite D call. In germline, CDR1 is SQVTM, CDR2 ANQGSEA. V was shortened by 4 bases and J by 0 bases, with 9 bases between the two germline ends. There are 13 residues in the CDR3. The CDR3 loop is CSVGVAVNTEAFF. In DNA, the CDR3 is TGCAGCGTTGGTGTTGCGGTGAACACTGAAGCTTTCTTT. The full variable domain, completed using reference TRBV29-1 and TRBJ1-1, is SAVISQKPSRDICQRGTSLTIQCQVDSQVTMMFWYRQQPGQSLTLIATANQGSEATYESGFVIDKFPISRPNLTFSTLTVSNMSPEDSSIYLCSVGVAVNTEAFFGQGTRLTVV.

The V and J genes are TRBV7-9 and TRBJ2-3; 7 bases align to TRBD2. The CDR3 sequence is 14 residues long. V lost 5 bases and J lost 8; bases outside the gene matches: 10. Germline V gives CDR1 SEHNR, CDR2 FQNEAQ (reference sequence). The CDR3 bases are TGTGCCAGCAGCCACCGACTAGCTTCGGGTACGCAGTATTTT. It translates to CASSHRLASGTQYF.